This T cell receptor (beta chain) comes out of a study of cytomegalovirus exposure and HLA in healthy donors. Donors likely had unrecorded immune exposures despite being nominally healthy when sampled. 13 Jbeta primers and 60 Vbeta primers were used for the PCR. Sequenced by immunoSEQ multiplex PCR; TCRdb stores in-frame clones only, minus some. The data hold roughly 93,000 clones, with 75% to 85% observed a single time. Comments on this clone: What it binds is unknown.

The germline gives CDR1 SNHLY, CDR2 FYNNEI. CDR3 length equals 17 residues. V lost 3 bases and J lost 0; bases outside the gene matches: 7. Findings and limits, study-wide: It was likely that a cluster of highly shared sequence variants was a sequencing artifact. The investigators catalogued 150 or so TCR beta chains as cytomegalovirus-associated.

Sequencing used PBMCs. This TCR derives from a man aged 18 to 30 in good health and CMV-seropositive. The V and J genes are TRBV2 and TRBJ2-1; 8 bases agree with TRBD1. The CDR3 reads CASSEWGTGGSYNEQFF. The CDR3 coding sequence is TGTGCCAGCAGTGAGTGGGGGACAGGCGGCTCCTACAATGAGCAGTTCTTC. The full variable domain, rest sourced from reference TRBV2 and TRBJ2-1, is EPEVTQTPSHQVTQMGQEVILRCVPISNHLYFYWYRQILGQKVEFLVSFYNNEISEKSEIFDDQFSVERPDGSNFTLKIRSTKLEDSAMYFCASSEWGTGGSYNEQFFGPGTRLTVL.